These 25 T cell receptor beta chains were all obtained from the same sample, sequenced in a study of CD8 T cells in ankylosing spondylitis. TCRdb ran MiXCR on the 5' RACE reads and lists one entry per CDR3 protein. The table lists fewer than 500,000 distinct CDR3 sequences, around 26% of them singletons. Points from the study as a whole: A TCR beta motif of 7 to 9 highly homologous variants seemed to mark ankylosing spondylitis blood.

These receptors' targets are unknown. Specimen: blood, either unsorted or a sorted T cell fraction (not recorded which). These receptors originate from a male donor with ankylosing spondylitis.

In this sample, this clonotype turned up a few times. V gene TRBV5-1 combines with J gene TRBJ1-4; D unclear. Deletions cut 0 bases from V and 0 bases from J, with 12 bases between. Germline CDR1 and CDR2: SGHRS and YFSETQ. The CDR3 length is 17 residues. CDR3 DNA sequence: TGCGCCAGCAGCTTGGGACACGGCCTTGCAACTAATGAAAAACTGTTTTTT. Its protein is CASSLGHGLATNEKLFF.

This clonotype has only a few counts. The J gene is TRBJ2-3, the V gene TRBV29-1, with a weak D call TRBD1 (5 bases). Germline CDR1 reads SQVTM; CDR2 reads ANQGSEA. The CDR3 is 15 amino acids. With 3 bases removed from V and 2 bases from J, the gap between germline ends came to 15 bases. As DNA, the CDR3 is TGCAGCGTTGAGGCCTTTGGGGCTTCCACAGATACGCAGTATTTT. Translation: CSVEAFGASTDTQYF.

This clonotype was picked up many times. The CDR3 region has the DNA TGTGCCAGCAGCTTTGCGGGAAGCTCCTACGAGCAGTACTTC. This gives the protein CASSFAGSSYEQYF. The chain is built from TRBV11-2 and TRBJ2-7, with D possibly being TRBD2 (6 bases). This CDR3 comprises 14 residues. The germline V gene has CDR1 SGHAT and CDR2 FQNNGV. V lost 3 bases and J lost 0, with 9 bases in between. Full variable domain (remainder filled in from reference TRBV11-2 and TRBJ2-7): EAGVAQSPRYKIIEKRQSVAFWCNPISGHATLYWYQQILGQGPKLLIQFQNNGVVDDSQLPKDRFSAERLKGVDSTLKIQPAKLEDSAVYLCASSFAGSSYEQYFGPGTRLTVT.

This clonotype was observed a few times. The chain is built from TRBV14 and TRBJ2-1, with D uncertain. V lost 0 bases, J lost 12 bases, and 9 bases lay in between. The CDR3 contains 12 residues. Germline assignment: CDR1 SGHDN and CDR2 FVKESK. CDR3 in DNA: TGTGCCAGCAGCCAAGATGTGGGCGGGCAGTTCTTC. Encoded protein: CASSQDVGGQFF.

J is TRBJ1-5 and V is TRBV7-8; D is unresolved. The V gene lost 1 base and the J gene lost 1 base, with 8 bases spanning the gap. Germline assignment: CDR1 SGHVS and CDR2 FQNEAQ. This CDR3 is 15 amino acids long. CDR3 DNA: TGTGCCAGCAGCTTAGTAGAGTGGAGCAATCAGCCCCAGCATTTT. Translated: CASSLVEWSNQPQHF.

The chain employs TRBV5-6 and TRBJ2-2; 12 positions match TRBD1. This CDR3 is built from 18 residues. V gave up 4 bases and J gave up 3 bases; unmatched junction bases: 10. Looked up from germline, CDR1 is SGHDT and CDR2 is YYEEEE. Written as DNA, the CDR3 is TGTGCCAGCAGCCGGGGACAGGGGGCCCTTTTGGACACCGGGGAGCTGTTTTTT. Its translation is CASSRGQGALLDTGELFF.

This clonotype was seen a few times. The chain has TRBV11-2 and TRBJ2-1; 12 bases agree with TRBD2. The CDR3 is 18 amino acids. With V trimmed by 2 bases and J by 6 bases, 11 bases remained unmatched. Germline V gene sequence: CDR1 SGHAT, CDR2 FQNNGV. The CDR3, as DNA: TGTGCCAGCAGCTTATTTCGGACTAGCGGGATAGGGCGCAATGAGCAGTTCTTC. Translation gives CASSLFRTSGIGRNEQFF.

The chain employs TRBV4-2 and TRBJ1-3, with TRBD1 matching 9 bases. The germline V gene has CDR1 LGHNA and CDR2 YNFKEQ. CDR3 length equals 18 residues. The J segment lost 1 base and the V segment lost 4 bases, leaving 11 bases of the junction unmatched. The CDR3 is CASSPGQGARASGNTIYF. For the CDR3, the DNA is TGTGCCAGCAGCCCGGGACAGGGAGCCCGAGCGTCTGGAAACACCATATATTTT.

The chain has TRBV6-2 or TRBV6-3 and TRBJ2-7; 7 bases line up with TRBD1. V lost 10 bases to trimming and J lost 1 base; unmatched junction nucleotides: 16. The CDR3 contains 16 residues. Germline CDR1 and CDR2: MNHEY and SVGEGT. CDR3: CATPLGQVALSYEQYV. In nucleotides, the CDR3 is TGTGCCACCCCACTCGGACAGGTCGCGCTATCCTACGAGCAGTACGTC.

This clonotype turned up a few times. This chain joins TRBV11-3 and TRBJ2-2; D remains unclear. The germline V and J ends were trimmed by 3 bases and 2 bases, with 7 bases remaining between them. This CDR3 is 14 amino acids long. Germline values: CDR1 SGHNT, CDR2 YENEEA. The chain's CDR3 is CASSLTLNTGELFF. In DNA form, the CDR3 reads TGTGCCAGCAGCTTGACTCTTAACACCGGGGAGCTGTTTTTT.

The genes are TRBV24-1 and TRBJ2-6; unclear D gene. The V and J ends lost 3 bases and 2 bases respectively, with 10 bases between them. This CDR3 spans 16 amino acids. Per the germline V gene, CDR1 is KGHDR and CDR2 is SFDVKD. CDR3 protein: CATSDPAVPGANVLTF. Here the CDR3 DNA reads TGTGCCACCAGTGATCCGGCGGTCCCTGGGGCCAACGTCCTGACTTTC.

The V call is TRBV10-3, the J call TRBJ1-1; D gene unclear. The CDR3 is made up of 16 amino acids. Trimming pared 6 bases from V and 0 bases from J, leaving 17 bases between. Germline CDR1 reads ENHRY; CDR2 reads SYGVKD. CDR3 nucleotides: TGTGCCATCAGGCAGTACGAACCCCCCCTGAACACTGAAGCTTTCTTT. It translates to CAIRQYEPPLNTEAFF.

This clonotype was observed a handful of times. The chain joins TRBV18 to TRBJ2-1; D remains ambiguous. The CDR3 runs to 14 residues. Deletions cut 0 bases from V and 6 bases from J, with 9 bases between. Germline values: CDR1 KGHSH, CDR2 LQKENI. This chain's CDR3 is CASSPPSRSNEQFF. The CDR3 DNA reads TGTGCCAGCTCACCACCTAGCCGGAGCAATGAGCAGTTCTTC. Looking up the rest from reference TRBV18 and TRBJ2-1 gives the full variable domain: NAGVMQNPRHLVRRRGQEARLRCSPMKGHSHVYWYRQLPEEGLKFMVYLQKENIIDESGMPKERFSAEFPKEGPSILRIQQVVRGDSAAYFCASSPPSRSNEQFFGPGTRLTVL.

This clonotype showed up just a few times. This chain connects TRBV20-1 to TRBJ1-1; 7 bases align to TRBD1. The CDR3 loop spans 12 amino acids. Trimming took 6 bases from V and 1 from J; bases not matched to a gene: 2. Germline values: CDR1 DFQATT, CDR2 SNEGSKA (reference sequence). The CDR3 loop reads CSARTGNTEAFF. The CDR3 DNA reads TGCAGTGCCCGGACAGGGAACACTGAAGCTTTCTTT.

In DNA form, the CDR3 reads TGCAGTGCTAGAGATATAGCGGGAGGGGGTCGAGCCAAAAACATTCAGTACTTC. Protein sequence: CSARDIAGGGRAKNIQYF. The V and J genes are TRBV20-1 and TRBJ2-4, with 11 bases aligning to TRBD2. Germline CDR1 is DFQATT and CDR2 is SNEGSKA (reference sequence). J lost 0 bases, V lost 0 bases, and 7 bases had no gene match. The length of the CDR3 is 18 residues.

The CDR3 DNA follows: TGTGCCAGCAGCTCCCCGGGTGCGACTGAAGCTTTCTTT. Residues: CASSSPGATEAFF. J is TRBJ1-1 and V is TRBV7-8; D unresolved. This CDR3 has 13 residues. With 4 bases removed from V and 5 bases from J, the gap between germline ends came to 11 bases. CDR1 and CDR2 (germline): SGHVS, FQNEAQ.

The genes are TRBV7-8 and TRBJ1-2; possibly TRBD1 for D (6 bases). The CDR3 spans 14 residues. V lost 5 bases and J lost 2, with 12 bases in between. Germline V gene lookup returns CDR1 SGHVS and CDR2 FQNEAQ. The CDR3 DNA is TGTGCCAGCAGCCCCCAGGGGACAAACTATGGCTACACCTTC. This sequence encodes CASSPQGTNYGYTF.

This clonotype was counted between two and nine times. The chain carries TRBV20-1 and TRBJ2-1, with TRBD2 identical over 7 bases. This CDR3 contains 16 residues. Germline CDR1 and CDR2: DFQATT and SNEGSKA (reference sequence). V shed 3 bases and J 6 bases; nucleotides not matched to a gene: 14. Here the CDR3 reads CSARTPYSGELNEQFF. CDR3 in DNA: TGCAGTGCTAGGACCCCCTACAGCGGGGAACTCAATGAGCAGTTCTTC.

This clonotype showed up just a few times. Here the CDR3 reads CASSPTSSEQFF. The DNA for the CDR3 is TGCGCCAGCAGCCCGACCTCTAGTGAGCAGTTCTTC. The chain couples TRBV5-1 to TRBJ2-1; D is uncertain. Germline V gives CDR1 SGHRS, CDR2 YFSETQ. This CDR3 comprises 12 residues. V lost 4 bases and J 9 bases, leaving 11 bases between the germline ends.

In this sample, this clonotype turned up a few times. The chain joins TRBV20-1 to TRBJ1-5; D may be TRBD1 (6 bases). CDR3 length: 14 residues. The V gene lost 5 bases and the J gene lost 1 base, with 12 bases spanning the gap. The germline V gene encodes CDR1 DFQATT and CDR2 SNEGSKA (reference sequence). In DNA, the CDR3 is TGCAGTGCTGTCAAAGGGGGGAGCAATCAGCCCCAGCATTTT. Its protein is CSAVKGGSNQPQHF.

This chain connects TRBV18 to TRBJ2-1, with D unclear. Looked up from germline, CDR1 is KGHSH and CDR2 is LQKENI. The CDR3 extends over 15 amino acids. Trimming cost V 1 base and J 0 bases, with 7 bases left between them. CDR3 nucleotide sequence: TGTGCCAGCTCACCACTGGAAATCTCCTACAATGAGCAGTTCTTC. It is translated as CASSPLEISYNEQFF.

The rearrangement joins TRBV11-3 to TRBJ2-6, with D possibly matching TRBD2 (5 bases). V was shortened by 1 base and J by 12 bases, with 7 bases between the two germline ends. The germline gives CDR1 SGHNT, CDR2 YENEEA. This CDR3 is built from 12 residues. The CDR3 here is CASSLVGSVLTF. The CDR3 DNA is TGTGCCAGCAGCTTAGTGGGGAGCGTCCTGACTTTC. Using reference TRBV11-3 and TRBJ2-6 for the parts outside the CDR3, the full variable domain is EAGVVQSPRYKIIEKKQPVAFWCNPISGHNTLYWYLQNLGQGPELLIRYENEEAVDDSQLPKDRFSAERLKGVDSTLKIQPAELGDSAVYLCASSLVGSVLTFGAGSRLTVL.

This clonotype appeared a few times. This chain connects TRBV18 to TRBJ1-6, with TRBD1 matching 8 bases. Germline V CDR1 and CDR2: KGHSH, LQKENI. CDR3 size: 17 residues. The trim removed 3 bases at V and 0 bases at J, leaving 4 bases unmatched. The CDR3 sequence is CASSPTGAPSYNSPLHF. Written as DNA, the CDR3 is TGTGCCAGCTCACCGACAGGGGCTCCCTCCTATAATTCACCCCTCCACTTT.

The chain recombines TRBV2 with TRBJ2-5; D is perhaps TRBD2 (5 bases). Trimming removed 6 bases at V and 4 bases at J, with 18 bases between. The length of the CDR3 is 15 residues. Germline assignment: CDR1 SNHLY and CDR2 FYNNEI. CDR3 in amino acids: CASRDRAARGETQYF. CDR3 coding DNA: TGTGCCAGCAGGGATCGGGCCGCCCGGGGAGAGACCCAGTACTTC. The whole variable domain, filled in from reference TRBV2 and TRBJ2-5, reads EPEVTQTPSHQVTQMGQEVILRCVPISNHLYFYWYRQILGQKVEFLVSFYNNEISEKSEIFDDQFSVERPDGSNFTLKIRSTKLEDSAMYFCASRDRAARGETQYFGPGTRLLVL.

The table lists this clonotype with many counts. This chain connects TRBV12-3 or TRBV12-4 to TRBJ2-2, with D unclear. The V end lost 4 bases, the J end lost 0 bases, and 6 bases lay between the germline ends. The CDR3 has 14 amino acids. The CDR3 bases are TGTGCCAGCAGTTGGAATTCGAACACCGGGGAGCTGTTTTTT. Encoded protein: CASSWNSNTGELFF.